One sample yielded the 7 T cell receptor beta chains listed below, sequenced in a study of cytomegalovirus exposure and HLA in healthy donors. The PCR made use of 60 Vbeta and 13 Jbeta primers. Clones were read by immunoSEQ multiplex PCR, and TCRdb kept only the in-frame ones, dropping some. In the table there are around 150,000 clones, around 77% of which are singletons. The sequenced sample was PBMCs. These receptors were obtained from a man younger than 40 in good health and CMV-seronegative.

The CDR3 protein is CASHGTGRVEKLFF. For the CDR3, the DNA is TGTGCCAGCCACGGGACAGGGAGGGTTGAAAAACTGTTTTTT. J is TRBJ1-4 and V is TRBV7-9; 9 bases fit TRBD1. The CDR3 runs 14 residues. CDR1 and CDR2 (germline): SEHNR, FQNEAQ (reference sequence). V was pared by 8 bases and J by 7 bases, with 8 bases of the junction left unmatched.

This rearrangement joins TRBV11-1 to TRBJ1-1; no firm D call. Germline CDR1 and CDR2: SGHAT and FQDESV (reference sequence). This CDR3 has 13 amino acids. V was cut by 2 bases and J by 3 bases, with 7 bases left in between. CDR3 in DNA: TGTGCCAGCAGCTTATCCGAGGACACTGAAGCTTTCTTT. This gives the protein CASSLSEDTEAFF.

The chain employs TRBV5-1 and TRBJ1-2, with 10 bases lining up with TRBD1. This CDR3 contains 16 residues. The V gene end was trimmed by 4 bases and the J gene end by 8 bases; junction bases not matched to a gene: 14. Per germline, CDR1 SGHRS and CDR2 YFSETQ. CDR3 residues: CASSPMTGTGDGGYTF. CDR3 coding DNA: TGCGCCAGCAGCCCGATGACCGGGACAGGGGATGGGGGCTACACCTTC.

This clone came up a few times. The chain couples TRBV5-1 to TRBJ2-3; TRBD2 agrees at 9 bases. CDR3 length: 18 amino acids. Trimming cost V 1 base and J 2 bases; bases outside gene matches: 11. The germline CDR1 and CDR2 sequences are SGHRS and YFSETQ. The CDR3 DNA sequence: TGCGCCAGCAGCTTGAAGCTGCTTAGCGGGGGTAACACAGATACGCAGTATTTT. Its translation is CASSLKLLSGGNTDTQYF.

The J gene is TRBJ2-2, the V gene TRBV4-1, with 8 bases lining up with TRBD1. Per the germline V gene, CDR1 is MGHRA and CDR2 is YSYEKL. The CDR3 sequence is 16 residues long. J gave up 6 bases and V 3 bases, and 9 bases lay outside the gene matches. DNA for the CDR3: TGCGCCAGCAGCCAGTGGGCAGGGGGCGATCCCGGGGAGCTGTTTTTT. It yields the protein CASSQWAGGDPGELFF.

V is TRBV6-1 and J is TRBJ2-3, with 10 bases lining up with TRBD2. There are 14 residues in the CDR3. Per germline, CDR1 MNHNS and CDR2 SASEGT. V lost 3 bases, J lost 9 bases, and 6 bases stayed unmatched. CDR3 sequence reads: CASSDGTSVLTQYF. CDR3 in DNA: TGTGCCAGCAGTGATGGGACTAGCGTATTAACGCAGTATTTT.

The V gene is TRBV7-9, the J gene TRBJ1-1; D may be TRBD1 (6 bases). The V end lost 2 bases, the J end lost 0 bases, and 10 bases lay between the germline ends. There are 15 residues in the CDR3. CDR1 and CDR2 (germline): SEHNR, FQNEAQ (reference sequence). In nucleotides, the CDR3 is TGTGCCAGCAGCTTATGGACAGATATGAACACTGAAGCTTTCTTT. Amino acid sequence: CASSLWTDMNTEAFF.